Below are 26 T cell receptor beta chains sequenced from a single sample in a study of cytomegalovirus exposure and HLA in healthy donors. The PCR contained 60 Vbeta and 13 Jbeta primers. Assay used: immunoSEQ multiplex PCR; TCRdb lists only in-frame clones, some missing. The sample holds around 170,000 clones; around 72% are singletons and the top ten take around 7%. The sequencing input was PBMCs. These receptors were taken from a woman aged 40 to 50 in good health and CMV-seropositive.

J is TRBJ2-7 and V is TRBV28; 9 bases are a match to TRBD1. Losses at the gene ends were 2 bases for V and 6 bases for J; bases not matched to a gene: 5. The germline V gene encodes CDR1 MDHEN and CDR2 SYDVKM. This CDR3 has 14 residues. The CDR3, as DNA: TGTGCCAGCAGTTTAAGGGACAGGGTTGGCGAGCAGTACTTC. Encoded protein: CASSLRDRVGEQYF.

The genes are TRBV4-1 and TRBJ2-2; 8 bases are a match to TRBD1. CDR1 is MGHRA, CDR2 YSYEKL, per germline. Unmatched junction bases numbered 7, after V lost 5 bases and J lost 2 bases. This CDR3 contains 16 residues. Here the CDR3 DNA reads TGCGCCAGCAGCTGGAGGACAGGGAGTAACACCGGGGAGCTGTTTTTT. Its protein product is CASSWRTGSNTGELFF.

The sample holds a few counts of this clone. The J gene is TRBJ2-2, the V gene TRBV6-1; D is possibly TRBD1 (6 bases). The V end lost 4 bases, the J end lost 7 bases, and 16 bases lay between the germline ends. The CDR3 is 15 residues long. In germline, CDR1 is MNHNS, CDR2 SASEGT. The CDR3 coding sequence is TGTGCCAGCAGTGTTACACAGGGAGTCGGCGGGGAGCTGTTTTTT. It codes for CASSVTQGVGGELFF.

The chain is built from TRBV19 and TRBJ1-5; the D gene is possibly TRBD1 (6 bases). Germline V lookup: CDR1 LNHDA, CDR2 SQIVND (reference sequence). CDR3 size: 14 residues. The germline V and J ends were trimmed by 6 bases and 6 bases, with 15 bases remaining between them. For the CDR3, the DNA is TGTGCCAGTAGCCCACAGGGTGGGAGTCAGCCCCAGCATTTT. This sequence encodes CASSPQGGSQPQHF.

This clone has just a few counts. The chain couples TRBV30 to TRBJ1-2, with a tentative D call TRBD1 (6 bases). The CDR3 runs to 13 residues. V was shortened by 3 bases and J by 8 bases, with 16 bases between the two germline ends. Germline loops: CDR1 GTSNPN, CDR2 SVGIG (reference sequence). In DNA form, the CDR3 reads TGTGCCTGGAGCCCTCAGGGGCGCGGAGGCTACACCTTC. Its translation: CAWSPQGRGGYTF.

This clone has a single count. The rearrangement joins TRBV4-1 to TRBJ1-1; 8 bases map to TRBD1. The CDR3 sequence is 19 residues long. The ends lost 6 bases at V and 2 bases at J; junction bases unmatched: 20. Germline CDR1 reads MGHRA; CDR2 reads YSYEKL. The CDR3 reads CASRVTGQASFAGNTEAFF. DNA for the CDR3: TGCGCCAGCAGAGTCACGGGACAGGCCAGTTTTGCGGGCAACACTGAAGCTTTCTTT.

The chain is built from TRBV6-1 and TRBJ2-3; D not resolved. Trimming took off 1 base at V and 3 bases at J, with 8 bases between the two ends. CDR1 and CDR2 from the germline V gene are MNHNS and SASEGT. The CDR3 is made up of 14 amino acids. The CDR3 DNA reads TGTGCCAGCAGTGAAGGGTTTAGAACAGATACGCAGTATTTT. Translated, it gives CASSEGFRTDTQYF.

V usage is TRBV5-6 and J usage is TRBJ2-2, with 9 bases identical to TRBD2. Germline V gene data show CDR1 as SGHDT and CDR2 as YYEEEE. There are 13 residues in the CDR3. V was pared by 6 bases and J by 6 bases, with 3 bases of the junction left unmatched. The CDR3 nucleotides are TGTGCCAGCACCTGGACTAGCGCCGGGGAGCTGTTTTTT. Protein: CASTWTSAGELFF. The variable domain in full, with the rest retrieved from reference TRBV5-6 and TRBJ2-2, is DAGVTQSPTHLIKTRGQQVTLRCSPKSGHDTVSWYQQALGQGPQFIFQYYEEEERQRGNFPDRFSGHQFPNYSSELNVNALLLGDSALYLCASTWTSAGELFFGEGSRLTVL.

This sequence joins TRBV19 and TRBJ1-5; D unclear. This CDR3 region has 15 residues. The V and J ends lost 3 bases and 0 bases respectively, with 9 bases between them. Germline CDR1 is LNHDA and CDR2 is SQIVND (reference sequence). CDR3 region: CASSIASNSNQPQHF. CDR3 coding DNA: TGTGCCAGTAGTATCGCCAGTAATAGCAATCAGCCCCAGCATTTT.

The chain is built from TRBV5-1 and TRBJ2-2; D is ambiguous. V lost 4 bases and J lost 4, with 14 bases in between. This CDR3 contains 15 residues. Germline V gene sequence: CDR1 SGHRS, CDR2 YFSETQ. The CDR3: CASSPRQSSTGELFF. The CDR3 DNA is TGCGCCAGCAGCCCCAGGCAAAGTTCCACCGGGGAGCTGTTTTTT.

The CDR3 DNA sequence: TGCGCCAGCAGCCAAGATTCCAGCGGGGGGATAAAGACCCAGTACTTC. This translates into CASSQDSSGGIKTQYF. The V and J genes are TRBV4-3 and TRBJ2-5; 9 bases line up with TRBD2. The CDR3 consists of 16 residues. V shed 0 bases and J 6 bases; nucleotides not matched to a gene: 8. Germline V gene lookup returns CDR1 LGHNA and CDR2 YSLEER.

Only one count was recorded for this clone. The genes are TRBV5-1 and TRBJ2-7, with TRBD2 identical over 12 bases. J gave up 6 bases and V 0 bases, and 7 bases lay outside the gene matches. CDR3 length equals 16 residues. Per germline, CDR1 SGHRS and CDR2 YFSETQ. The CDR3 protein is CASSLAPSGGALEQYF. The CDR3 DNA sequence: TGCGCCAGCAGCTTGGCGCCTAGCGGGGGGGCTCTCGAGCAGTACTTC.

The J gene is TRBJ2-5, the V gene TRBV6-4; perhaps TRBD2 as D (6 bases). From germline, CDR1 is MRHNA and CDR2 SNTAGT. The CDR3 totals 11 residues. Trimming stripped 10 bases from V and 5 bases from J, with 11 bases between. The CDR3 region has the DNA TGTGCCATAACGGGGAGGGAGACCCAGTACTTC. Amino acid sequence: CAITGRETQYF.

The sample holds a few counts of this clone. The gene calls are TRBV5-1 and TRBJ1-6; D call uncertain. Germline CDR1 SGHRS, CDR2 YFSETQ. Trimming took 4 bases from V and 6 from J, leaving 11 bases between them. The CDR3 is 14 residues long. The chain's CDR3 is CASSRSGVNSPLHF. The CDR3 nucleotides read TGCGCCAGCAGCCGCAGCGGGGTTAATTCACCCCTCCACTTT. Supplemented by reference TRBV5-1 and TRBJ1-6, the full variable domain reads KAGVTQTPRYLIKTRGQQVTLSCSPISGHRSVSWYQQTPGQGLQFLFEYFSETQRNKGNFPGRFSGRQFSNSRSEMNVSTLELGDSALYLCASSRSGVNSPLHFGNGTRLTVT.

About this clone: Germline and junction disagree at one end, which may indicate a read error. The same CDR3 is also encoded by other DNA sequences in this sample. This chain joins TRBV6-1 and TRBJ2-7; D might be TRBD2 (6 bases). CDR1 is MNHNS and CDR2 is SASEGT in the germline V gene. The CDR3 has 12 amino acids. CDR3 loop: CASSREFYEQYF. The CDR3 nucleotides read TGTGCCAGCTCCCGGGAGTTCTACGAGCAGTACTTT.

This chain links TRBV6-5 with TRBJ1-2; 8 nucleotides line up with TRBD1. V lost 4 bases and J lost 8; bases outside the gene matches: 6. Germline V gene lookup returns CDR1 MNHEY and CDR2 SVGAGI. The length of the CDR3 is 13 residues. This CDR3 reads CASSSRTGRGYTF. The CDR3 region has the DNA TGTGCCAGCAGTTCCCGGACAGGGCGGGGCTACACCTTC.

This chain links TRBV9 with TRBJ1-3; TRBD1 matches 9 bases. The germline V gene has CDR1 SGDLS and CDR2 YYNGEE. This CDR3 is built from 17 residues. With V trimmed by 0 bases and J by 3 bases, 7 bases remained unmatched. The CDR3 spells CASSVGGDRVYGNTIYF. DNA of the CDR3: TGTGCCAGCAGCGTAGGGGGGGACAGGGTGTATGGAAACACCATATATTTT.

The chain has TRBV7-9 and TRBJ2-5; 10 bases line up with TRBD2. This CDR3 has 14 amino acids. Per germline, CDR1 SEHNR and CDR2 FQNEAQ (reference sequence). V was pared by 5 bases and J by 2 bases, with 2 bases of the junction left unmatched. This CDR3 reads CASSLLAGQETQYF. In DNA form, the CDR3 reads TGTGCCAGCAGCCTACTAGCGGGGCAAGAGACCCAGTACTTC.

The J gene is TRBJ1-2, the V gene TRBV27; 8 bases align to TRBD1. Trimming at V came to 5 bases and at J to 1 base, leaving 3 bases not matched to a gene. CDR1 and CDR2 (germline): MNHEY, SMNVEV (reference sequence). This CDR3 comprises 14 residues. Here the CDR3 DNA reads TGTGCCAGCAGTCGGACAGGGAGTAACTATGGCTACACCTTC. This codes for CASSRTGSNYGYTF.

This clone has a handful of counts. The chain carries TRBV2 and TRBJ2-2; 10 nucleotides agree with TRBD2. The CDR3 has 15 amino acids. V lost 6 bases to trimming and J lost 4 bases; unmatched junction nucleotides: 5. CDR1 and CDR2 from the germline V gene are SNHLY and FYNNEI. The CDR3 spells CASRELAGVTGELFF. CDR3 sequence (DNA): TGTGCCAGCAGGGAGCTAGCGGGGGTCACCGGGGAGCTGTTTTTT.

The chain combines TRBV4-1 with TRBJ2-2; D possibly corresponds to TRBD1 (6 bases). Per the germline V gene, CDR1 is MGHRA and CDR2 is YSYEKL. The CDR3 has 18 residues. The ends were cut back, 0 bases at V and 2 bases at J, with 16 bases in the middle. As DNA, the CDR3 is TGCGCCAGCAGCCAAGATGGCAGGGGCAGGTCCAACACCGGGGAGCTGTTTTTT. This sequence encodes CASSQDGRGRSNTGELFF.

The chain joins TRBV11-2 to TRBJ2-7; D unresolved. Trimming pared 0 bases from V and 6 bases from J, leaving 9 bases between. From germline, CDR1 is SGHAT and CDR2 FQNNGV. The CDR3 sequence is 13 residues long. The CDR3, as DNA: TGTGCCAGCAGCTTAGATAGGAGATTCGAGCAGTACTTC. This codes for CASSLDRRFEQYF.

The chain carries TRBV13 and TRBJ2-7; no reliable D call. The V gene lost 2 bases and the J gene lost 2 bases, with 10 bases spanning the gap. Germline V gene lookup returns CDR1 PRHDT and CDR2 FYEKMQ (reference sequence). The CDR3 consists of 14 residues. The CDR3 DNA sequence: TGTGCCAGCAGCTTAAGGCCAGGTCCCTACGAGCAGTACTTC. As protein: CASSLRPGPYEQYF. Full variable domain (remainder filled in from reference TRBV13 and TRBJ2-7): AAGVIQSPRHLIKEKRETATLKCYPIPRHDTVYWYQQGPGQDPQFLISFYEKMQSDKGSIPDRFSAQQFSDYHSELNMSSLELGDSALYFCASSLRPGPYEQYFGPGTRLTVT.

J is TRBJ1-2 and V is TRBV4-2; 9 nucleotides align to TRBD1. J was trimmed by 5 bases and V by 3 bases; bases with no gene match: 7. This CDR3 spans 15 amino acids. Per germline, CDR1 LGHNA and CDR2 YNFKEQ. This CDR3 reads CASSQSDRGRYGYTF. The CDR3 DNA is TGTGCCAGCAGCCAGTCGGACAGGGGAAGGTATGGCTACACCTTC.

The chain joins TRBV15 to TRBJ2-6; weak D call: TRBD1 (6 bases). The CDR3 extends over 18 amino acids. CDR1 and CDR2 (germline): LNHNV, YYDKDF (reference sequence). The germline V and J ends were trimmed by 4 bases and 4 bases, with 20 bases remaining between them. CDR3 nucleotides: TGTGCCACCAGCAATCCAACAGGGATTCCTAGAGGGGCCAACGTCCTGACTTTC. Protein: CATSNPTGIPRGANVLTF.

The chain joins TRBV4-3 to TRBJ1-5; possible D gene TRBD1, 6 bases. The V gene lost 1 base and the J gene lost 5 bases, with 12 bases spanning the gap. This CDR3 spans 15 amino acids. Germline CDR1 is LGHNA and CDR2 is YSLEER. The DNA of the CDR3 is TGCGCCAGCAGCCAAGCGATGGCAGGGGATCAGCCCCAGCATTTT. This translates into CASSQAMAGDQPQHF.